This T cell receptor (beta chain) came from a study of prognosis after radiotherapy for stage I lung cancer. Study summary: As radiotherapy, SBRT was administered in 3 to 5 fractions with a biologically effective dose of at least 100 Gy. Distant metastases were recorded in a few patients after radiotherapy, at a median of around seven months, and no significant progression was recorded in around 15.

There are many counts of this clonotype. At each of two time points, around 6.5 milliliters of venous blood were taken. Genomic DNA was the source, and TCR beta CDR3 was amplified from it by two-round multiplex PCR. The first PCR round targeted every TRBV and TRBJ gene with specific primers. Each CDR3 protein gets one entry after TCRdb re-called the multiplex PCR reads with MiXCR. This sample has tens of thousands of distinct CDR3 sequences, with approximately 30% found just once. Germline assignment: CDR1 SGHRS and CDR2 YFSETQ. With V trimmed by 7 bases and J by 5 bases, 9 bases remained unmatched. This CDR3 comprises 14 residues.

Sequences were derived from PBMCs, sampled before or after stereotactic body radiation therapy (not recorded which). The TCR comes from a donor aged 50 or older with non-small cell lung cancer. The chain joins TRBV5-1 to TRBJ2-5; TRBD1 matches 9 bases. The CDR3: CASATQGAEETQYF. The CDR3 bases are TGCGCCAGCGCAACACAGGGGGCTGAGGAGACCCAGTACTTC.